Each of the 27 T cell receptor beta chains below was sequenced from the same sample in a study of T cell changes during pregnancy in multiple sclerosis. Sequencing used immunoSEQ multiplex PCR; TCRdb keeps in-frame clones, though not all of them. Counted here are some 52,000 clones, more than 90% occurring once; the ten biggest clones make up about 0.36%. The source material was CD4+ T cells from peripheral blood mononuclear cells, sampled before pregnancy. The receptor set was obtained from a female donor with multiple sclerosis, enrolled in a pregnancy study.

The genes are TRBV7-2 and TRBJ2-7, with TRBD2 matching over 14 bases. CDR1 SGHTA and CDR2 FQGNSA come from the germline V gene. The V gene end was trimmed by 7 bases and the J gene end by 6 bases; junction bases not matched to a gene: 11. CDR3 size: 16 residues. In DNA, the CDR3 is TGTGCCAGCACCGACGGACTAGCGGGAGGTCGAAGCGAGCAGTACTTC. Translation gives CASTDGLAGGRSEQYF.

The V and J genes are TRBV30 and TRBJ2-1, with TRBD2 matching 8 bases. J lost 7 bases, V lost 8 bases, and 10 bases had no gene match. CDR3 length equals 13 residues. Looked up from germline, CDR1 is GTSNPN and CDR2 is SVGIG (reference sequence). The CDR3 nucleotides are TGTGCCCGCTCCGGGACTAGAGTAAATGAGCAGTTCTTC. Its translation: CARSGTRVNEQFF.

The chain recombines TRBV5-1 with TRBJ2-1; 7 nucleotides match TRBD2. CDR1 and CDR2 (germline): SGHRS, YFSETQ. This CDR3 spans 14 amino acids. The V and J ends lost 4 bases and 5 bases, in that order; junction bases with no gene match: 6. The CDR3 sequence: CASSIGLDNNEQFF. CDR3 DNA sequence: TGCGCCAGCAGCATTGGACTAGATAACAATGAGCAGTTCTTC.

This chain links TRBV19 with TRBJ2-2; 14 bases map to TRBD2. The V gene's germline CDR1 is LNHDA and CDR2 SQIVND (reference sequence). The CDR3 sequence is 17 residues long. Trimming at V came to 5 bases and at J to 5 bases, leaving 7 bases not matched to a gene. The CDR3 protein is CASSQTSGRVGTGELFF. In DNA, the CDR3 is TGTGCCAGTAGTCAGACTAGCGGGAGGGTTGGTACCGGGGAGCTGTTTTTT.

The chain employs TRBV7-3 and TRBJ2-3; TRBD1 might be the D (5 bases). Germline CDR1 and CDR2: SGHTA and FQGTGA. This CDR3 is 14 amino acids long. V gave up 1 base and J gave up 3 bases, with 8 bases separating them. The CDR3 DNA reads as TGTGCCAGCAGCTTAATGCAGGGTACAGATACGCAGTATTTT. It encodes CASSLMQGTDTQYF.

The chain uses TRBV7-3 and TRBJ1-3, with no clear D. CDR3 length: 13 residues. V shed 1 base and J shed 4 bases, with 5 bases lying between them. The V gene's germline CDR1 is SGHTA and CDR2 FQGTGA. The chain's CDR3 is CASSLIGGNTIYF. In DNA, the CDR3 is TGTGCCAGCAGCTTAATCGGGGGAAACACCATATATTTT.

This clone was seen a single time. The chain carries TRBV2 and TRBJ2-2, with D possibly being TRBD1 (6 bases). Germline assignment: CDR1 SNHLY and CDR2 FYNNEI. The ends were cut back, 11 bases at V and 4 bases at J, with 11 bases in the middle. CDR3 length equals 12 residues. The CDR3 sequence is CASGVATGELFF. The DNA for the CDR3 is TGTGCCTCAGGGGTGGCCACCGGGGAGCTGTTTTTT.

As DNA, the CDR3 is TGTGCCAGTAGTATATATGAGGGACAGGGAAATCAGCCCCAGCATTTT. Translation: CASSIYEGQGNQPQHF. The rearrangement links TRBV19 to TRBJ1-5, with TRBD1 matching over 9 bases. The length of the CDR3 is 16 residues. J lost 4 bases, V lost 2 bases, and 6 bases had no gene match. Germline CDR1 LNHDA, CDR2 SQIVND (reference sequence).

The V call is TRBV4-1, the J call TRBJ2-6; D not resolved. With 0 bases removed from V and 0 bases from J, the gap between germline ends came to 12 bases. The CDR3 is made up of 18 amino acids. Germline values: CDR1 MGHRA, CDR2 YSYEKL. Here the CDR3 DNA reads TGCGCCAGCAGCCAAGAGGGCAGCCCCTACTCTGGGGCCAACGTCCTGACTTTC. Its protein product is CASSQEGSPYSGANVLTF.

V usage is TRBV5-4 and J usage is TRBJ2-1, with 11 bases lining up with TRBD2. Germline lookup yields CDR1 SGHNT and CDR2 YYREEE (reference sequence). The length of the CDR3 is 18 residues. J gave up 7 bases and V 0 bases, and 12 bases lay outside the gene matches. In nucleotides, the CDR3 is TGTGCCAGCAGCTTGGCCCGGGTAGGGACTAGCGGTGGGAATGAGCAGTTCTTC. This sequence encodes CASSLARVGTSGGNEQFF.

J is TRBJ1-4 and V is TRBV25-1, with D uncertain. V lost 2 bases, J lost 7 bases, and 20 bases lay in between. Looked up from germline, CDR1 is MGHDK and CDR2 is SYGVNS. The CDR3 has 17 amino acids. The CDR3 here is CASSELRSEGGSEKLFF. The CDR3 bases are TGTGCCAGCAGTGAACTACGATCGGAGGGAGGGAGTGAAAAACTGTTTTTT.

V usage is TRBV5-5 and J usage is TRBJ2-7; perhaps TRBD1 as D (6 bases). Trimming pared 5 bases from V and 1 base from J, leaving 10 bases between. CDR3 size: 13 residues. Per germline, CDR1 SGHKS and CDR2 YYEKEE (reference sequence). Written as DNA, the CDR3 is TGTGCCAGCAGGCGACAGGTTTCCTACGAGCAGTACTTC. Encoded protein: CASRRQVSYEQYF.

The chain uses TRBV5-1 and TRBJ1-1, with 8 bases identical to TRBD1. CDR1 SGHRS and CDR2 YFSETQ come from the germline V gene. The CDR3 totals 16 residues. The V and J ends lost 0 bases and 5 bases, in that order; junction bases with no gene match: 9. The CDR3 DNA follows: TGCGCCAGCAGCTTGGATACGGTACAGGGGGGAACTGAAGCTTTCTTT. As protein: CASSLDTVQGGTEAFF.

The V gene is TRBV29-1, the J gene TRBJ1-1; D unresolved. The V gene lost 4 bases and the J gene lost 3 bases, with 12 bases spanning the gap. The CDR3 has 13 residues. From germline, CDR1 is SQVTM and CDR2 ANQGSEA. CDR3 in DNA: TGCAGCGTTGGGGTACGGGGTGACACTGAAGCTTTCTTT. This gives the protein CSVGVRGDTEAFF.

V and J are TRBV19 and TRBJ1-5; 8 bases are shared with TRBD1. Germline V gene sequence: CDR1 LNHDA, CDR2 SQIVND (reference sequence). V lost 8 bases and J lost 6; bases outside the gene matches: 12. This CDR3 is 15 amino acids long. CDR3 sequence: CASGALDRGIQPQHF. The CDR3 nucleotides read TGTGCCAGTGGAGCCCTTGACAGGGGTATTCAGCCCCAGCATTTT.

CDR3 amino acids: CASSLVLILAGVRSEQYF. CDR3 DNA sequence: TGTGCCAGCAGCTTAGTTCTAATTCTAGCGGGAGTCCGCTCCGAGCAGTACTTC. This sequence joins TRBV7-9 and TRBJ2-7; TRBD2 matches 10 bases. CDR1 is SEHNR, CDR2 FQNEAQ, per germline (reference sequence). J lost 6 bases, V lost 1 base, and 15 bases had no gene match. This CDR3 spans 18 amino acids.

This clone was picked up one time. The chain combines TRBV18 with TRBJ2-1; TRBD2 aligns across 9 bases. The CDR3 loop spans 16 amino acids. V shed 6 bases and J 6 bases; nucleotides not matched to a gene: 12. In germline, CDR1 is KGHSH, CDR2 LQKENI. The CDR3 region has the DNA TGTGCCAGCTCGCCAACTGGACTAGCGAGTGCCAATGAGCAGTTCTTC. It translates to CASSPTGLASANEQFF.

The chain uses TRBV5-1 and TRBJ1-2, with 7 nucleotides matching TRBD1. With V trimmed by 4 bases and J by 4 bases, 4 bases remained unmatched. Germline V gene data show CDR1 as SGHRS and CDR2 as YFSETQ. This CDR3 is built from 13 residues. The CDR3 loop reads CASSMRQGYGYTF. CDR3 sequence (DNA): TGCGCCAGCAGCATGAGACAGGGCTATGGCTACACCTTC.

The V and J genes are TRBV27 and TRBJ2-1, with TRBD1 as a possible D gene (6 bases). The CDR3 is 13 residues long. The V gene lost 9 bases and the J gene lost 9 bases, with 18 bases spanning the gap. Germline CDR1 is MNHEY and CDR2 is SMNVEV (reference sequence). CDR3 sequence (DNA): TGTGCCAGTGGGTACAGGGTACGTGCTGAGCAGTTCTTC. Translation gives CASGYRVRAEQFF.

The chain has TRBV11-2 and TRBJ1-2; 7 bases agree with TRBD1. This CDR3 is 16 amino acids long. Trimming cost V 5 bases and J 7 bases; bases outside gene matches: 16. From germline, CDR1 is SGHAT and CDR2 FQNNGV. CDR3 sequence: CASSPLTGNVMFGYTF. The CDR3, as DNA: TGTGCCAGCAGCCCTTTGACAGGGAATGTTATGTTTGGCTACACCTTC.

This clone was detected a few times. This chain uses TRBV19 with TRBJ2-2; 11 positions agree with TRBD2. The V gene's germline CDR1 is LNHDA and CDR2 SQIVND (reference sequence). J gave up 5 bases and V 2 bases, and 4 bases lay outside the gene matches. The length of the CDR3 is 16 residues. In DNA form, the CDR3 reads TGTGCCAGTAGTATAACAACTAGCGGGAGAACCGGGGAGCTGTTTTTT. Protein: CASSITTSGRTGELFF.

V is TRBV5-4 and J is TRBJ2-2; 11 nucleotides line up with TRBD2. The CDR3 covers 15 residues. J was trimmed by 1 base and V by 4 bases; bases with no gene match: 0. Germline CDR1 is SGHNT and CDR2 is YYREEE (reference sequence). CDR3 nucleotide sequence: TGTGCCAGCAGCACTAGCGGGAGGAACACCGGGGAGCTGTTTTTT. Translating it yields CASSTSGRNTGELFF.

The gene calls are TRBV30 and TRBJ1-5; D not certain. The CDR3 is 13 amino acids. V lost 1 base and J lost 6, with 10 bases in between. From germline, CDR1 is GTSNPN and CDR2 SVGIG (reference sequence). CDR3 nucleotide sequence: TGTGCCTGGAGTGAGAGGGAACGTCAGCCCCAGCATTTT. It yields the protein CAWSERERQPQHF.

The rearrangement joins TRBV4-1 to TRBJ2-2; 11 nucleotides line up with TRBD2. CDR1 and CDR2 (germline): MGHRA, YSYEKL. Trimming cost V 1 base and J 6 bases; bases outside gene matches: 4. The CDR3 spans 16 residues. The CDR3 region is CASSQVVAGGPGELFF. The CDR3 DNA sequence: TGCGCCAGCAGCCAAGTTGTAGCGGGAGGGCCCGGGGAGCTGTTTTTT.

V usage is TRBV14 and J usage is TRBJ2-2, with a tentative D call TRBD2 (6 bases). Germline-derived CDR1 and CDR2 are SGHDN and FVKESK. The CDR3 consists of 17 residues. Trimming took 0 bases from V and 0 from J, leaving 11 bases between them. CDR3 region: CASSQDRDWANTGELFF. In DNA, the CDR3 is TGTGCCAGCAGCCAAGATAGGGACTGGGCGAACACCGGGGAGCTGTTTTTT.

The chain is built from TRBV25-1 and TRBJ2-3; D unclear. Germline assignment: CDR1 MGHDK and CDR2 SYGVNS. The CDR3 consists of 14 residues. Trimming stripped 0 bases from V and 0 bases from J, with 4 bases between. CDR3 bases: TGTGCCAGCAGTGAATATTCTAGCACAGATACGCAGTATTTT. Its protein is CASSEYSSTDTQYF.

Sample share makes this clone medium-sized. V is TRBV7-2 and J is TRBJ2-2; TRBD2 might be the D (5 bases). Germline V gives CDR1 SGHTA, CDR2 FQGNSA. There are 14 residues in the CDR3. Trimming left V 1 base short and J 2 bases short, with 5 bases between. The CDR3 DNA reads as TGTGCCAGCAGCTTAGGGACTAACACCGGGGAGCTGTTTTTT. Its protein is CASSLGTNTGELFF.